Included here is one TCR beta chain sequence, with context. Its target is not known. This sample is drawn from a study of Ad26.COV2.S vaccination and SARS-CoV-2 variants. At the level of the study: Donor got 5x10^10 or 1x10^11 viral particles of Ad26.COV2.S.

Treatment denoted: around 19 received Ad26.COV2.S at low or high dose, single or two shots; roughly five received placebo; per-sample allocation not given. The investigators took samples on day 63 after the first vaccine or placebo injection. An Ad26 vector expressing Wuhan-strain SARS-CoV-2 spike served as the vaccine. TCRdb keeps only in-frame clones here, not all; method: immunoSEQ multiplex PCR. The table includes 350,000 to 450,000 clones, around 92% detected once. The study, taken as a whole, reports: Responses of spike-specific T cells (both CD8+ and CD4+) reportedly showed substantial breadth after vaccination. Non-spike TCR breadth showed similarity between vaccine and placebo recipients.

The CDR3 loop spans 14 amino acids. CDR1 MNHEY and CDR2 SVGAGI come from the germline V gene. V shed 0 bases and J shed 4 bases, with 9 bases lying between them. The sequenced sample was peripheral blood, obtained in a trial of Ad26.COV2.S vaccine versus placebo. The source of this sequence is a person aged 18-60 years who received the Ad26.COV2.S COVID-19 vaccine or a placebo. The rearrangement links TRBV6-5 to TRBJ1-2; D might be TRBD1 (6 bases). The CDR3 spells CASSYSARGYGYTF. The DNA of the CDR3 is TGTGCCAGCAGTTACTCTGCCAGGGGCTATGGCTACACCTTC.